The source of this T cell receptor (beta chain) is a study of blood T cell repertoires in COVID-19. Study overall: Specimens from acute and convalescent COVID-19 originated in the United States, Italy and Spain. PBMCs, B-cell-depleted T cells, or T cells provided the cDNA or gDNA that made up the material.

Original handling: Amplification of reference gene primers provided the estimated nucleated cell counts. Clones were read by immunoSEQ multiplex PCR, and TCRdb kept only the in-frame ones, dropping some. The V and J calls and clone size were taken over from that table, and D and trimming were inferred from the DNA. The profile shows 150,000 to 160,000 clones, approximately 92% of them singletons. The V gene lost 8 bases and the J gene lost 1 base, with 11 bases spanning the gap. This CDR3 is 13 amino acids long. From germline, CDR1 is SGHTA and CDR2 FQGNSA. This chain joins TRBV7-2 and TRBJ2-5; no definite D call. Material for sequencing was peripheral blood. The clonotype originates from a woman in her thirties or forties with acute or convalescent COVID-19. The CDR3 bases are TGTGCCAGCCAACGTCCAGTCCAAGAGACCCAGTACTTC. Translated, it gives CASQRPVQETQYF.